This TCR beta chain appears in the sequencing data of a study of blood T cell repertoires in COVID-19. Study as a whole: Researchers got acute and convalescent COVID-19 samples from the United States, Italy and Spain. In each case, the material was cDNA or gDNA derived from T cells, B-cell-depleted T cells, or PBMCs.

In the authors' methods: Quantification of nucleated cells was approximated via reference gene primer amplification. The data were produced by immunoSEQ multiplex PCR, yet TCRdb's version contains in-frame clones alone and is incomplete. For V, J and clone size, that table is used; D and trimming come from the DNA. In the table there are about 120,000 clones, around 87% of which are singletons. The clonotype originates from an older woman with acute or convalescent COVID-19. The sample comprised peripheral blood.

CDR3 DNA: TGTGCCAGCAGTTTAACCGAGCTAGCGGGAATCGGGCAGTTCTTC. Translated, it gives CASSLTELAGIGQFF. V and J are TRBV28 and TRBJ2-1, with 9 bases fitting TRBD2. Trimming cost V 2 bases and J 12 bases; bases outside gene matches: 11. The germline CDR1 and CDR2 sequences are MDHEN and SYDVKM. The CDR3 runs 15 residues.